This T cell receptor (beta chain) was sequenced for a study of early T cells in non-severe SARS-CoV-2 infection. Study context: Unsorted whole blood bulk RNA was sequenced, with unpaired chains. General study results and limits: Matching results from VDJdb favored anti-spike CD8 responses, leaving private and CD4 specificities undetected.

Individual cDNA molecules received unique molecular identifiers. One entry per CDR3 protein, called by TCRdb with MiXCR from the 5' RACE reads. Of approximately 37,000 distinct CDR3 sequences detected, 5% to 5.5% appear once; the ten largest clones hold about 5.7%. This clonotype was recorded at least ten times. Its antigen is unknown. The CDR3 runs to 16 residues. Germline CDR1 KGHDR, CDR2 SFDVKD. After removal of 3 bases from V and 5 bases from J, the junction contained 6 bases not matched to a gene. Sequenced material: whole blood, taken at baseline. This receptor was obtained from an adult who was a healthcare worker with PCR-confirmed SARS-CoV-2 infection or an uninfected control (not recorded which). This chain joins TRBV24-1 and TRBJ2-1; 10 bases fit TRBD2. DNA for the CDR3: TGTGCCACCAGTGATATACTAGCGGGGATGGACAATGAGCAGTTCTTC. Translated: CATSDILAGMDNEQFF.